This record covers a single TCR beta chain. Antigen unknown. There are 17 residues in the CDR3. Trimming removed 1 base at V and 5 bases at J, with 17 bases between. The V gene's germline CDR1 is SGHDN and CDR2 FVKESK. The PCR was carried out with 60 Vbeta primers and 13 Jbeta primers. Sequencing used immunoSEQ multiplex PCR; TCRdb keeps in-frame clones, though not all of them. Of over 150,000 clones detected, 70% to 80% appear once; the ten largest clones hold less than 1.5%. This record comes from a study of cytomegalovirus exposure and HLA in healthy donors. Findings and caveats of the study: Highly shared variants forming one cluster were likely a sequencing artifact.

Each donor was nominally healthy when sampled (though unrecorded immune exposures were likely). This clonotype originated in a woman in her 30s in good health and CMV-seropositive. This chain joins TRBV14 and TRBJ2-2; maybe TRBD1 (6 bases). Material for sequencing was PBMCs. DNA for the CDR3: TGTGCCAGCAGCCAAGCCTCAGACAGGTTAAGGACCGGGGAGCTGTTTTTT. This sequence encodes CASSQASDRLRTGELFF.